This record looks at one T cell receptor beta chain sequence and its context. Its antigen specificity is not known. One base away there is no much larger clone; base qualities are not given. Other DNA sequences from this sample encode an identical CDR3 as well. The treatment or condition label corresponds to: roughly 18 received Ad26.COV2.S at low or high dose, single or two shots; roughly 5 received placebo; per-sample allocation not given. For vaccine and placebo recipients, repertoires were sequenced using samples collected on day 63 after the first injection. Between 29 July and 7 August 2020, Cohort 1b enrolled about 27 adults aged 18-55 years at one site in Boston, USA. Ad26.COV2.S consisted of a replication-incompetent adenovirus type 26 vector by which a prefusion-stabilized SARS-CoV-2 spike protein from the original Wuhan strain was expressed. The source of the sample is a study of Ad26.COV2.S vaccination and SARS-CoV-2 variants (dated by TCRdb to the early 2020s). Notes on the research overall: Vaccine-arm donors came from COV1001, a multicentre, randomized, double-blind, placebo-controlled phase I-IIa trial of Ad26.COV2.S in healthy adults. Ad26.COV2.S was given intramuscularly at 5x10^10 or 1x10^11 viral particles, as a single shot or as two shots 56 days apart. TCRbeta repertoire sequencing was used to assess the specificity and breadth of SARS-CoV-2-reactive T cell receptors after Ad26.COV2.S vaccination. The TCR-sequenced set comprised around 32 samples: about 19 Ad26.COV2.S vaccine recipients, 5 placebo recipients and 8 SARS-CoV-2 convalescent individuals. Trial participants were randomized into five groups of five, in which low-dose or high-dose Ad26.COV2.S was given once or twice, or placebo was given on both occasions. Throughout the experiments and outcome assessment, investigators stayed blinded to trial group allocation. General conclusions and limits of the study: The study was not powered for comparison of responses between vaccine doses or regimens. It was noted by the authors that total T cell responses may have been underestimated by the TCR breadth and depth analyses. Comparable non-spike TCR breadth was observed between vaccine and placebo recipients, consistent with only spike being contained in the vaccine. Substantial breadth of spike-specific CD8+ and CD4+ T cell responses was reported after vaccination. Higher spike-specific TCR breadth was observed in Ad26.COV2.S recipients than in placebo recipients (P = 0.0014).

TCRbeta CDR3 regions were sequenced with the immunoSEQ Assay. After extraction, genomic DNA underwent amplification by bias-controlled multiplex PCR, followed by high-throughput sequencing. In the original analysis: To quantify the absolute abundance of each unique TCRbeta CDR3 region, sequences were collapsed and filtered. Usable DNA was measured by amplifying reference genes present in all nucleated cells, and TCRbeta template counts were normalized to that usable DNA to estimate T cell fraction. Repertoire TCRs were annotated as SARS-CoV-2-specific by exact matching of V gene, CDR3 amino acid sequence and J gene to a known reactive TCR set. The reference SARS-CoV-2 TCR set was derived from MIRA and filtered for enrichment in COVID-19-positive ImmuneCODE repertoires, a step that removed public or cross-reactive TCRs. Using the MIRA antigens, annotated TCRs were further analysed by specific ORF or by position within an ORF. Breadth was defined as the number of annotated unique rearrangements divided by the total number of unique productive rearrangements, and depth was defined as the summed frequency of the annotated unique rearrangements. Group comparisons of TCR breadth used two-sided Wilcoxon rank-sum tests. As stored in TCRdb, this immuneACCESS dataset retains in-frame rearrangements with V and J assigned. A fraction of the clones does not appear; measured against another copy, unresolved V genes explain less than half of the discrepancy, and the remainder lacks a known reason. V, J and clone size are taken as reported in that table, and D and trimming were inferred from the DNA itself. In this sample the table shows approximately 300,000 clones, approximately 86% of which occur a single time. The ten largest clonotypes hold about 2.1% of the sample.

The CDR3 runs 11 amino acids, cysteine and phenylalanine included. Only the CDR3 region is kept as DNA, spanning 33 bases read in frame from base 1. V was cut back by 6 bases and J by 4 bases, leaving a gap of 7 bases between them. CDR1 and CDR2, per the germline V gene, are SNHLY and FYNNEI. This TCR came from a person aged 18-60 years who received the Ad26.COV2.S COVID-19 vaccine or a placebo. The rearranged chain carries TRBV2 and TRBJ2-7, with TRBD1 perhaps the D gene, on 6 matching bases. The material was peripheral blood, obtained in a trial of Ad26.COV2.S vaccine versus placebo. The CDR3 here reads CASRGGYEQYF. The nucleotides are TGTGCCAGCAGAGGGGGTTACGAGCAGTACTTC.